The rows below give T cell receptor beta chains drawn from one sample of a study of T and B cells in COVID-19 patients. TCRdb called the multiplex PCR reads again in MiXCR, with one record for every CDR3 protein. Altogether over 5,500 distinct CDR3 sequences are present, 25% to 35% being singletons, with the ten largest covering about two fifths. Input material: blood. These receptors came from a human donor with active COVID-19. The donor label of this sample is uncertain. Both conserved end residues are part of each CDR3. The D gene is left open where the match is weak. Clone size is shown for a subset of rows, as once, few, many or a class of expanded clone.

d_call j_call v_call cdr3_length clone_size cdr3_nt cdr3_aa
TRBD2 TRBJ2-1 TRBV5-1 13 once TGTGCCAGCAGCACCGGACTAGCGGGGGGGCCGGTCTTC CASSTGLAGGPVF
TRBD1 TRBJ1-1 TRBV19 14 few TGTGCCAGTATCGCAGGGGGGATCGCGACTGAAGCTTTCTTT CASIAGGIATEAFF
. TRBJ2-7 TRBV27 16 medium-sized TGTGCCAGCAGCCCTTGGTGGACCGGTAGCTCCTACGAGCAGTACTTC CASSPWWTGSSYEQYF
. TRBJ2-2 TRBV7-6 16 . TGTGCCAGCAGCTTAGGCGGGACCGCGAACACCGGGGAGCTGTTTTTT CASSLGGTANTGELFF
. TRBJ1-2 TRBV4-2 11 . TGTGCCAGCAGCCAAGATGTTGGACGCTACTTC CASSQDVGRYF
TRBD1 TRBJ2-1 TRBV13 14 medium-sized TGTGCCAGCAGCTTAGGAAGACAGGGGGATGAGCAGTTCTTC CASSLGRQGDEQFF
TRBD1 TRBJ2-3 TRBV24-1 14 . TGTGCCACCCATATAAGGGGGCTCAAGGATACGCAGTATTTT CATHIRGLKDTQYF
. TRBJ1-6 TRBV5-4 15 . TGTGCCAGCAGCACGCCAACAGGGAAGAATTCACCCCTCCACTTT CASSTPTGKNSPLHF
. TRBJ2-1 TRBV6-5 16 . TGTGCCAGCAGCCCCCTTGCGGAAAGAGTCTACAATGAGCAGTTCTTC CASSPLAERVYNEQFF
. TRBJ2-7 TRBV6-5 15 medium-sized TGTGCCAGCAGGCCGGGGCAGGCGAGCTCCTACGAGCAGTACTTC CASRPGQASSYEQYF
TRBD2 TRBJ2-1 TRBV10-3 15 once TGTGCCATCAGAGACCTAGCGGGAGGGTACAATGAGCAGTTCTTC CAIRDLAGGYNEQFF
. TRBJ2-6 TRBV5-1 16 . TGCGCCAGCAGCGAAGACGGTGGCTCTGGGGCCAACGTCCTGACTTTC CASSEDGGSGANVLTF
. TRBJ1-4 TRBV30 12 few TGTGCCTGGAGCCCCAGCCAGGAAAAACTGTTTTTT CAWSPSQEKLFF
TRBD2 TRBJ2-7 TRBV7-2 14 medium-sized TGTGCCAGCAGCTTAGTGGGGGCGGGGGGCGAGCAGTACTTC CASSLVGAGGEQYF
TRBD2 TRBJ2-2 TRBV6-2/TRBV6-3 14 few TGTGCCAGCAGTTCTAGCGGGAGTGGCGGGGAGCTGTTTTTT CASSSSGSGGELFF
. TRBJ1-1 TRBV11-3 13 once TGTGCCACCCTTCCGGGACCGAACACTGAAGCTTTCTTT CATLPGPNTEAFF
TRBD1 TRBJ1-6 TRBV6-5 18 . TGTGCCAGCAGCAGAGCAAGAGGGGGCCGTCAGAATAATTCACCCCTCCACTTT CASSRARGGRQNNSPLHF
. TRBJ1-1 TRBV29-1 14 medium-sized TGCAGCGTTGCGCAGGGAGGGGAGTACACTGAAGCTTTCTTT CSVAQGGEYTEAFF
. TRBJ1-2 TRBV19 14 medium-sized TGTGCCAGTAGTATTTCCGGAGCCCACTATGGCTACACCTTC CASSISGAHYGYTF